The 4 T cell receptor beta chains in this list originate from one sample, sequenced in a study of OX40 agonist ivuxolimab in advanced cancers. Assay used: immunoSEQ multiplex PCR; TCRdb lists only in-frame clones, some missing. The table records fewer than 25,000 clones, approximately 83% of them present only once. The sample in question was CD4+ or CD8+ T cells sorted from blood, obtained in a trial of the OX40 agonist ivuxolimab. The receptors derive from an adult with an advanced solid tumor such as melanoma, head and neck, liver or kidney cancer.

The rearrangement joins TRBV25-1 to TRBJ2-5, with D tentatively TRBD1 (5 bases). This CDR3 contains 13 residues. V dropped 10 bases and J dropped 1 base, with 13 bases sitting between them. In germline, CDR1 is MGHDK, CDR2 SYGVNS. The CDR3 here is CATSWGSQETQYF. The CDR3 nucleotides are TGTGCCACCTCTTGGGGCAGCCAAGAGACCCAGTACTTC.

The chain couples TRBV19 to TRBJ2-1, with D perhaps given as TRBD1 or TRBD2 (5 bases each). The V end was cut by 2 bases, the J end by 7 bases, with 12 bases between. The CDR3 extends over 14 amino acids. In germline, CDR1 is LNHDA, CDR2 SQIVND (reference sequence). The CDR3 sequence: CASSIRIWGNEQFF. The CDR3 bases are TGTGCCAGTAGTATACGGATTTGGGGGAATGAGCAGTTCTTC.

The V gene is TRBV4-1, the J gene TRBJ2-2, with D tentatively TRBD2 (5 bases). Germline V gene data show CDR1 as MGHRA and CDR2 as YSYEKL. V was trimmed by 0 bases and J by 4 bases, leaving 9 bases between them. The CDR3 is 15 amino acids. CDR3 sequence reads: CASSQDRGPTGELFF. The CDR3 nucleotides are TGCGCCAGCAGCCAAGATCGGGGTCCCACCGGGGAGCTGTTTTTT.

This rearrangement joins TRBV10-3 to TRBJ2-2; perhaps TRBD2 as D (6 bases). The CDR3 loop spans 18 amino acids. Germline CDR1 ENHRY, CDR2 SYGVKD. V shed 7 bases and J shed 2 bases, with 23 bases lying between them. The CDR3 loop reads CAINLPMGGNPNTGELFF. The CDR3 DNA is TGTGCCATCAACCTACCGATGGGGGGTAACCCAAACACCGGGGAGCTGTTTTTT.